The 26 T cell receptor beta chains below all came from one sample that was sequenced in a study of T cell responses to AZD1222 COVID-19 vaccine. Libraries were prepared by immunoSEQ multiplex PCR; TCRdb keeps only in-frame clonotypes and omits some of them. This sample carries some 150,000 clones, about nine tenths of them seen once, and the ten largest clones take about 7%. Specimen: peripheral blood, collected after recovery from COVID-19. Receptors were obtained from an adult who had recovered from COVID-19.

The J gene is TRBJ1-2, the V gene TRBV27; TRBD1 is a possible D gene (6 bases). Germline CDR1 and CDR2: MNHEY and SMNVEV (reference sequence). Deletions cut 6 bases from V and 1 base from J, with 15 bases between. The CDR3 has 15 residues. The CDR3 is CASRPGHLINYGYTF. In DNA, the CDR3 is TGTGCCAGCAGGCCGGGACACCTTATTAACTATGGCTACACCTTC.

The chain couples TRBV28 to TRBJ2-1; 8 positions match TRBD1. The CDR3 extends over 14 amino acids. Germline lookup yields CDR1 MDHEN and CDR2 SYDVKM. V lost 8 bases, J lost 8 bases, and 11 bases stayed unmatched. The CDR3 spells CASVRDRGIHEQFF. The CDR3 DNA reads as TGTGCCAGCGTTCGAGACAGGGGAATCCATGAGCAGTTCTTC.

CDR3 in amino acids: CASSLVGSTNAYEQYF. The CDR3 DNA reads TGTGCCAGCAGCTTAGTGGGTAGCACTAACGCCTACGAGCAGTACTTC. This sequence joins TRBV7-2 and TRBJ2-7; D remains ambiguous. This CDR3 comprises 16 residues. The V gene lost 1 base and the J gene lost 2 bases, with 15 bases spanning the gap. The V gene's germline CDR1 is SGHTA and CDR2 FQGNSA.

The chain carries TRBV7-6 and TRBJ2-1; 7 bases match TRBD1. V was pared by 5 bases and J by 6 bases, with 13 bases of the junction left unmatched. The CDR3 loop spans 16 amino acids. Germline CDR1 reads SGHVS; CDR2 reads FNYEAQ. The CDR3 sequence: CASSPWGQIGLNEQFF. CDR3 DNA sequence: TGTGCCAGCAGCCCCTGGGGACAGATCGGTCTCAATGAGCAGTTCTTC.

The count of this clone is one. As DNA, the CDR3 is TGTGCCAGCAGTCACCAGGGACTAGCGTGGGAAAGCACAGATACGCAGTATTTT. It is translated as CASSHQGLAWESTDTQYF. The chain recombines TRBV2 with TRBJ2-3; TRBD2 aligns across 10 bases. Germline CDR1 SNHLY, CDR2 FYNNEI. J lost 0 bases, V lost 5 bases, and 11 bases had no gene match. The CDR3 sequence is 18 residues long. Together with reference TRBV2 and TRBJ2-3, the CDR3 gives the full variable domain: EPEVTQTPSHQVTQMGQEVILRCVPISNHLYFYWYRQILGQKVEFLVSFYNNEISEKSEIFDDQFSVERPDGSNFTLKIRSTKLEDSAMYFCASSHQGLAWESTDTQYFGPGTRLTVL.

This sequence joins TRBV7-2 and TRBJ2-7; TRBD2 is a possible D gene (6 bases). The ends were cut back, 10 bases at V and 1 base at J, with 20 bases in the middle. In germline, CDR1 is SGHTA, CDR2 FQGNSA. The CDR3 is 15 residues long. Here the CDR3 reads CATSLEGHSSYEQYF. DNA of the CDR3: TGTGCCACCTCTTTGGAGGGCCACAGTTCCTACGAGCAGTACTTC.

The rearrangement joins TRBV6-2 or TRBV6-3 to TRBJ1-1; D is unresolved. The CDR3 contains 15 residues. The germline gives CDR1 MNHEY, CDR2 SVGEGT. V shed 4 bases and J shed 3 bases, with 15 bases lying between them. The CDR3 region is CASSSAWTTDTEAFF. The CDR3 DNA sequence: TGTGCCAGCAGTTCCGCATGGACTACGGACACTGAAGCTTTCTTT.

This clone was recorded once. The CDR3 bases are TGTGCCATCAGTGAGTCTCTACCCGGGACTAGCGGGAGGAATGAGCAGTTCTTC. Amino acids: CAISESLPGTSGRNEQFF. The chain links TRBV10-3 to TRBJ2-1; 15 nucleotides match TRBD2. V dropped 0 bases and J dropped 7; count of bases not matched to a gene: 7. The CDR3 has 18 residues. Germline assignment: CDR1 ENHRY and CDR2 SYGVKD.

The chain links TRBV7-2 to TRBJ2-3, with D maybe TRBD1 (5 bases). The CDR3 length is 15 residues. The V end lost 1 base, the J end lost 0 bases, and 8 bases lay between the germline ends. Germline CDR1 is SGHTA and CDR2 is FQGNSA. The CDR3 nucleotides read TGTGCCAGCAGCTTAGGCGGACAAAGCACAGATACGCAGTATTTT. This translates into CASSLGGQSTDTQYF.

The rearrangement uses TRBV5-1 and TRBJ2-2; D not resolved. Looked up from germline, CDR1 is SGHRS and CDR2 is YFSETQ. V was pared by 0 bases and J by 4 bases, with 4 bases between. This CDR3 is 13 amino acids long. Here the CDR3 reads CASSLGGTGELFF. In DNA form, the CDR3 reads TGCGCCAGCAGCTTGGGGGGCACCGGGGAGCTGTTTTTT.

The V gene is TRBV7-9, the J gene TRBJ1-6; D uncertain. Trimming took 6 bases from V and 8 from J, leaving 11 bases between them. Germline-derived CDR1 and CDR2 are SEHNR and FQNEAQ (reference sequence). The CDR3 has 13 amino acids. The CDR3 here is CASRRVADSPLHF. The CDR3 DNA follows: TGTGCCAGCAGGAGGGTGGCGGATTCACCCCTCCACTTT.

V is TRBV18 and J is TRBJ1-1, with D hard to call. Germline V lookup: CDR1 KGHSH, CDR2 LQKENI. V was cut by 1 base and J by 1 base, with 10 bases left in between. The CDR3 has 15 amino acids. The CDR3 sequence is CASSPLPIPNTEAFF. DNA for the CDR3: TGTGCCAGCTCACCACTTCCGATACCGAACACTGAAGCTTTCTTT.

There are a few counts of this clone. The gene calls are TRBV28 and TRBJ2-7; maybe TRBD2 (5 bases). The germline gives CDR1 MDHEN, CDR2 SYDVKM. The length of the CDR3 is 15 residues. The V end lost 7 bases, the J end lost 3 bases, and 19 bases lay between the germline ends. The CDR3 DNA follows: TGTGCCAGCACCGACCCCATGGAGGAGAACTACGAGCAGTACTTC. The encoded protein is CASTDPMEENYEQYF. Looking up the rest from reference TRBV28 and TRBJ2-7 gives the full variable domain: DVKVTQSSRYLVKRTGEKVFLECVQDMDHENMFWYRQDPGLGLRLIYFSYDVKMKEKGDIPEGYSVSREKKERFSLILESASTNQTSMYLCASTDPMEENYEQYFGPGTRLTVT.

The chain is built from TRBV5-1 and TRBJ1-2; D may be TRBD1 (5 bases). V lost 6 bases, J lost 8 bases, and 17 bases lay in between. Germline assignment: CDR1 SGHRS and CDR2 YFSETQ. The CDR3 runs 13 residues. The CDR3 protein is CASTPGEDSGYTF. CDR3 DNA: TGCGCCAGCACACCGGGGGAGGACTCAGGCTACACCTTC.

The chain couples TRBV20-1 to TRBJ2-1; D call uncertain. The CDR3 loop spans 11 amino acids. The V end lost 2 bases, the J end lost 7 bases, and 6 bases lay between the germline ends. Germline loops: CDR1 DFQATT, CDR2 SNEGSKA (reference sequence). The CDR3 DNA reads TGCAGTGCTAGAAGGCTAAATGAGCAGTTCTTC. Translated: CSARRLNEQFF.

This clone was recorded once. This sequence joins TRBV18 and TRBJ2-7, with a tentative D call TRBD2 (5 bases). Looked up from germline, CDR1 is KGHSH and CDR2 is LQKENI. V lost 3 bases and J 6 bases, leaving 15 bases between the germline ends. The CDR3 runs 14 residues. The CDR3 sequence: CASSPTEVEGEQYF. In nucleotides, the CDR3 is TGTGCCAGCTCACCGACGGAGGTAGAGGGCGAGCAGTACTTC.

V is TRBV5-1 and J is TRBJ2-7; 7 bases are shared with TRBD1. Germline V gene data show CDR1 as SGHRS and CDR2 as YFSETQ. Losses at the gene ends were 0 bases for V and 4 bases for J; bases not matched to a gene: 4. This CDR3 spans 14 amino acids. Written as DNA, the CDR3 is TGCGCCAGCAGCTTGGACAGGGGAACTTACGAGCAGTACTTC. Its translation: CASSLDRGTYEQYF.

This clone came up a few times. The gene calls are TRBV6-5 and TRBJ1-3, with 8 bases lining up with TRBD1. There are 15 residues in the CDR3. The germline CDR1 and CDR2 sequences are MNHEY and SVGAGI. V lost 6 bases to trimming and J lost 3 bases; unmatched junction nucleotides: 7. CDR3 region: CASRAQGAGGNTIYF. As DNA, the CDR3 is TGTGCCAGCAGAGCCCAGGGGGCTGGTGGAAACACCATATATTTT.

A single count supports this clone. This chain joins TRBV4-1 and TRBJ1-2; 7 bases line up with TRBD1. The CDR3 is made up of 17 amino acids. V gave up 2 bases and J gave up 5 bases; unmatched junction bases: 14. Germline loops: CDR1 MGHRA, CDR2 YSYEKL. This chain's CDR3 is CASSQTGPGQSRYGYTF. The CDR3 bases are TGCGCCAGCAGCCAAACCGGGCCGGGACAGTCAAGATATGGCTACACCTTC.

The chain uses TRBV11-2 and TRBJ2-2, with D uncertain. The CDR3 totals 18 residues. Per the germline V gene, CDR1 is SGHAT and CDR2 is FQNNGV. The ends were cut back, 1 base at V and 0 bases at J, with 15 bases in the middle. CDR3: CASSLAFVQTTNTGELFF. The CDR3 DNA sequence: TGTGCCAGCAGCTTAGCGTTTGTACAGACAACGAACACCGGGGAGCTGTTTTTT.

The chain uses TRBV4-1 and TRBJ2-4; 9 nucleotides match TRBD2. The V gene end was trimmed by 1 base and the J gene end by 3 bases; junction bases not matched to a gene: 7. There are 17 residues in the CDR3. Germline values: CDR1 MGHRA, CDR2 YSYEKL. CDR3 sequence reads: CASSQALLTSGKNIQYF. In nucleotides, the CDR3 is TGCGCCAGCAGCCAAGCTCTCCTGACTAGCGGCAAAAACATTCAGTACTTC.

The chain uses TRBV6-5 and TRBJ1-2; D unresolved. The CDR3 extends over 15 amino acids. V gave up 0 bases and J gave up 6 bases, with 14 bases separating them. Germline V gene data show CDR1 as MNHEY and CDR2 as SVGAGI. CDR3 residues: CASSYSSVRKDGYTF. The DNA of the CDR3 is TGTGCCAGCAGTTACTCGAGTGTACGGAAGGATGGCTACACCTTC.

The V call is TRBV19, the J call TRBJ1-2; 7 positions match TRBD1. Trimming at V came to 9 bases and at J to 6 bases, leaving 13 bases not matched to a gene. Germline assignment: CDR1 LNHDA and CDR2 SQIVND (reference sequence). CDR3 size: 14 residues. CDR3 in DNA: TGTGCCAGCTCCAGACAGGGAGGACGGCATGGCTACACCTTC. Protein: CASSRQGGRHGYTF.

The genes are TRBV5-1 and TRBJ1-1; D not resolved. Trimming removed 2 bases at V and 3 bases at J, with 11 bases between. Per germline, CDR1 SGHRS and CDR2 YFSETQ. CDR3 size: 14 residues. Here the CDR3 DNA reads TGCGCCAGCAGCTTATTAGTACAGCACACTGAAGCTTTCTTT. This encodes CASSLLVQHTEAFF.

The V gene is TRBV6-2 or TRBV6-3, the J gene TRBJ1-2; D unresolved. The germline V and J ends were trimmed by 5 bases and 4 bases, with 11 bases remaining between them. Per the germline V gene, CDR1 is MNHEY and CDR2 is SVGEGT. This CDR3 is built from 13 residues. Here the CDR3 DNA reads TGTGCCAGCAGTCTCGACCGGTTCTATGGCTACACCTTC. This gives the protein CASSLDRFYGYTF.

This clone has more than one count but fewer than ten. The V and J genes are TRBV10-2 and TRBJ2-3; TRBD2 is a possible D gene (5 bases). Trimming removed 3 bases at V and 4 bases at J, with 8 bases between. Per the germline V gene, CDR1 is WSHSY and CDR2 is SAAADI. The CDR3 consists of 13 residues. The CDR3, as DNA: TGCGCCAGCAGTGATGGGAGTCCAGATACGCAGTATTTT. Translation: CASSDGSPDTQYF.